Sequencing of this T cell receptor beta chain was carried out in a study of CD8 T cells in Susac syndrome. Trimming cost V 0 bases and J 5 bases, with 11 bases left between them. The CDR3 length is 14 residues. CDR1 and CDR2 from the germline V gene are SGHDN and FVKESK. After extraction with the RNeasy kit, roughly 0.5 to 1 ug of the RNA was reverse transcribed using random hexamers. TCRdb reprocessed the immunoSEQ multiplex PCR reads with MiXCR, giving one entry per CDR3 protein. The table has 250,000 to 300,000 distinct CDR3 sequences, about 88% seen once. The clonotype originates from a human donor with multiple sclerosis. Sequenced sample: CD8+ T cells from PBMCs. The chain has TRBV14 and TRBJ2-7; D not certain. The CDR3: CASSQDLWSDEQYF. The CDR3 DNA follows: TGTGCCAGCAGCCAAGACCTGTGGTCTGACGAGCAGTACTTC. The full variable domain, completed using reference TRBV14 and TRBJ2-7, is EAGVTQFPSHSVIEKGQTVTLRCDPISGHDNLYWYRRVMGKEIKFLLHFVKESKQDESGMPNNRFLAERTGGTYSTLKVQPAELEDSGVYFCASSQDLWSDEQYFGPGTRLTVT.